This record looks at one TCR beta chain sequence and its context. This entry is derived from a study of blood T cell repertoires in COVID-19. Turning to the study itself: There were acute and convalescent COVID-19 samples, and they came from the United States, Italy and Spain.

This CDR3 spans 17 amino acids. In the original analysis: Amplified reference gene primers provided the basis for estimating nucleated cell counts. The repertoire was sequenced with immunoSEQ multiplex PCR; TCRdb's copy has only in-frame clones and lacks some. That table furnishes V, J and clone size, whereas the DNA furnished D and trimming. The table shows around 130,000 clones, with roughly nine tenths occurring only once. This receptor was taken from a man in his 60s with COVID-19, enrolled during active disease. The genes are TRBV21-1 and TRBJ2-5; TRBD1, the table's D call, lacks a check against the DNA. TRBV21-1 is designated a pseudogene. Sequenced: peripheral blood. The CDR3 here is CASSKRGRTGGGETQYF. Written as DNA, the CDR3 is TGTGCCAGCAGCAAAAGGGGGAGAACTGGGGGTGGGGAGACCCAGTACTTC.